This T cell receptor (beta chain) is from a study of shared clonotypes between healthy human individuals. Repertoires were generated with immunoSEQ multiplex PCR, while TCRdb's copy carries only in-frame clones and drops some. The table shows some 680,000 clones, with 60% to 75% occurring only once. This clone was detected once. All donors were Caucasian adults living in Nashville, Tennessee. Sequencing was done on a sample of memory CD4+ T cells sorted from blood. This sample's subset: CD45RA-negative fraction. This receptor was obtained from a woman younger than 45 in good health.

The CDR3 loop is CASSYSRRRNTEAFF. In DNA, the CDR3 is TGTGCCAGCAGTTACTCCCGCCGACGGAACACTGAAGCTTTCTTT. This chain joins TRBV6-5 and TRBJ1-1; D not certain. V was trimmed by 0 bases and J by 1 base, leaving 9 bases between them. The germline V gene has CDR1 MNHEY and CDR2 SVGAGI. The CDR3 is 15 residues long.